A selection of T cell receptor beta chains follows, all from one sample in a study of vaccination effects on CD4 cells after COVID-19. Profiling relied on immunoSEQ multiplex PCR, and the TCRdb table lists in-frame clones only, not all of them. The sample carries approximately 15,000 clones, around 75% recorded once. The antigens of these receptors remain unknown. The specimen comprised CD4+ T cells from PBMCs cultured with HCoV-NL63 spike peptides, sampled after COVID-19 vaccination. The receptor source for this set is a human donor who had a prior SARS-CoV-2 infection. Both conserved end residues are part of each CDR3. Each record gives: V gene, J gene, CDR3 protein.

V: TRBV4-3
J: TRBJ1-2
CDR3: CASSQVTSGLYGYTF

V: TRBV28
J: TRBJ1-6
CDR3: CATGGIVSYNSPLHF

V: TRBV19
J: TRBJ1-1
CDR3: CASSIRNTWGTEAFF

V: TRBV5-6
J: TRBJ2-5
CDR3: CASSTPGQGEETQYF

V: TRBV2
J: TRBJ2-7
CDR3: CATRMGLWEQYF

V: TRBV6-6
J: TRBJ2-4
CDR3: CASNSRGFQAKNIQYF

V: TRBV19
J: TRBJ1-1
CDR3: CASSHRDRNTEAFF

V: TRBV18
J: TRBJ1-4
CDR3: CASNDRGPTNEKLFF

V: TRBV4-3
J: TRBJ2-7
CDR3: CASSQGDPRLAYEQYF

V: TRBV30
J: TRBJ1-5
CDR3: CAWGGGRGDQPQHF

V: TRBV7-6
J: TRBJ2-5
CDR3: CASSLSGYETQYF

V: TRBV5-1
J: TRBJ1-4
CDR3: CASSLGRGGDEKLFF

V: TRBV7-2
J: TRBJ1-5
CDR3: CASSKDRNQPQHF

V: TRBV6-2/TRBV6-3
J: TRBJ2-4
CDR3: CASSYPIGWEETKNIQYF

V: TRBV7-8
J: TRBJ1-2
CDR3: CASSSQGFIYGYTF

V: TRBV4-2
J: TRBJ1-1
CDR3: CASSQDRASTEAFF

V: TRBV9
J: TRBJ2-3
CDR3: CASSVAGGADTQYF

V: TRBV19
J: TRBJ1-5
CDR3: CASRFTGREEPQHF

V: TRBV5-6
J: TRBJ2-5
CDR3: CASSATSGTQYF

V: TRBV7-2
J: TRBJ1-1
CDR3: CASSLLGTGNTEAFF

V: TRBV19
J: TRBJ1-2
CDR3: CASRAGAGHGYTF

V: TRBV5-4
J: TRBJ2-1
CDR3: CASSLGSGSNEQFF

V: TRBV2
J: TRBJ1-2
CDR3: CASSMDRLGYTF

V: TRBV30
J: TRBJ2-1
CDR3: CAWSFLRDFRDEQFF

V: TRBV7-3
J: TRBJ2-3
CDR3: CASSLGSPSTDTQYF

V: TRBV5-1
J: TRBJ2-1
CDR3: CASSLTRPQNEQFF

V: TRBV4-3
J: TRBJ2-2
CDR3: CASSQSPPGSNTGELFF

V: TRBV9
J: TRBJ1-6
CDR3: CASSVEARNNSPLHF

V: TRBV7-2
J: TRBJ2-3
CDR3: CASSFRAGHTQYF

V: TRBV9
J: TRBJ2-5
CDR3: CASSGLPYPKETQYF

V: TRBV5-1
J: TRBJ2-3
CDR3: CASSLVARGSTDTQYF

V: TRBV3-1/TRBV3-2
J: TRBJ1-4
CDR3: CASSQDHYGTGSEKLFF

V: TRBV5-8
J: TRBJ1-2
CDR3: CASSLPGVKYGYTF

V: TRBV6-6
J: TRBJ1-3
CDR3: CASSRGASGNSIYF

V: TRBV7-3
J: TRBJ1-2
CDR3: CASSLSPTGGYTF

V: TRBV5-4
J: TRBJ2-2
CDR3: CASSSSPGGNTGELFF

V: TRBV2
J: TRBJ2-5
CDR3: CATSGLALETQYF

V: TRBV30
J: TRBJ2-2
CDR3: CAWSLRGRVTGELFF

V: TRBV7-3
J: TRBJ2-1
CDR3: CASSLSGGRISYNEQFF

V: TRBV10-3
J: TRBJ1-4
CDR3: CAIRGGLNEKLFF

V: TRBV5-1
J: TRBJ2-3
CDR3: CASSLAQGVADTQYF

V: TRBV7-2
J: TRBJ1-1
CDR3: CASSFITGRGTEAFF

V: TRBV6-1
J: TRBJ2-7
CDR3: CASSDPRVAGRGGEQYF

V: TRBV7-2
J: TRBJ2-2
CDR3: CASSSSYTGELFF

V: TRBV19
J: TRBJ2-1
CDR3: CASSPLAGVDEQFF

V: TRBV5-5
J: TRBJ2-7
CDR3: CASSPGLAGGPYEQYF

V: TRBV5-1
J: TRBJ1-4
CDR3: CASSLVSLGEKLFF